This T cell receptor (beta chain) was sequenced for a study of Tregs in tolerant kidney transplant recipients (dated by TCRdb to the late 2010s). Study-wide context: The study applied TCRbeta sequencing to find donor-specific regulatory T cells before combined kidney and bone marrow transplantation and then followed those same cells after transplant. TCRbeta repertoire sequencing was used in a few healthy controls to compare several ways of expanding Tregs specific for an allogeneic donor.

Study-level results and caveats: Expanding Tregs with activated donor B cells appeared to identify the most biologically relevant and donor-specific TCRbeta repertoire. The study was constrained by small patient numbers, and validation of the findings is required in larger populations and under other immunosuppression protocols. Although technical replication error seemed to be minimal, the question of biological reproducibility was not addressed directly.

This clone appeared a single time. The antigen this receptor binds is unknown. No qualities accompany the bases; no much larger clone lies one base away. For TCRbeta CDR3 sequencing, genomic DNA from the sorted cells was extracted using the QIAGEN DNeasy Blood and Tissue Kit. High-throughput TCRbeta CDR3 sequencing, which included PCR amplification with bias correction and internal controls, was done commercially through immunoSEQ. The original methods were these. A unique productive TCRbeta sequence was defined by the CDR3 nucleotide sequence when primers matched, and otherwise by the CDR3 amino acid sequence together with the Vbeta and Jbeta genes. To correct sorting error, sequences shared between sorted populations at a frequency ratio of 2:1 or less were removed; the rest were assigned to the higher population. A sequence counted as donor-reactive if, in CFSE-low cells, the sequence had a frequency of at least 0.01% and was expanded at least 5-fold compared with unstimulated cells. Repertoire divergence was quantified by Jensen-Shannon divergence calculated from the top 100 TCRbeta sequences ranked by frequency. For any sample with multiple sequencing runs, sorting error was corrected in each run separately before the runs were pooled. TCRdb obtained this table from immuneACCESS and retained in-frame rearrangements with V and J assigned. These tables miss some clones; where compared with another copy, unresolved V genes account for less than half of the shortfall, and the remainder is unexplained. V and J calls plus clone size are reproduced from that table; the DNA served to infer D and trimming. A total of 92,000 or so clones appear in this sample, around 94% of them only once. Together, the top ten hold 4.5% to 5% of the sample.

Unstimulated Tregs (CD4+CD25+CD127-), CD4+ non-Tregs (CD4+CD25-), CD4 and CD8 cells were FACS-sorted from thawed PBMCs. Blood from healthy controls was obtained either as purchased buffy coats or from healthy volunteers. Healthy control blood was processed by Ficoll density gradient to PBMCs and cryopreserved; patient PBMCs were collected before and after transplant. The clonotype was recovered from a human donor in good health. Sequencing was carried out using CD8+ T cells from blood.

CDR3 sequence: CASSWTGYEQYF. In nucleotides, the sequence is TGTGCCAGCAGCTGGACAGGCTACGAGCAGTACTTC. The sequence is built from TRBV27 and TRBJ2-7; 7 central bases correspond to TRBD1. Including the terminal cysteine and phenylalanine, the CDR3 comprises 12 residues. This entry keeps only the CDR3 DNA: 36 bases, framed from base 1. Trimming removed 6 bases from V and 3 bases from J; the gene matches leave 2 bases unexplained. Per the germline V gene (reference sequence), MNHEY is the CDR1 and SMNVEV is the CDR2.